The sequence of this T cell receptor beta chain was determined in a study of early T cells in non-severe SARS-CoV-2 infection (dated by TCRdb to the early 2020s). Broadly, across the study: Bulk RNA from unsorted whole blood was used for TCR sequencing, so alpha and beta chains could not be paired. Overall results and qualifications from the work: VDJdb matching was skewed toward anti-spike CD8 responses and likely underestimated virus-specific expansions, missing private and CD4 specificities.

Libraries were constructed by 5' RACE. TCRdb lists the instrument as NextSeq 500. In the TCR library protocol, unique molecular identifiers were attached to individual cDNA molecules to correct for PCR bias and sequencing error. Both TCR alpha and beta chains were sequenced, and tight co-correlation was observed between alpha and beta sequence abundances in each sample. The study's own analysis went as follows. Decombinator V4 was used to annotate TCR sequences for V gene, J gene and CDR3. TCRs were defined as expanded if a significant change between any two time points was detected under a Poisson model with p below 0.0001. Abundances of TCRs were expressed as counts per million after normalisation to the total number of TCRs sequenced in each sample. TRAV1-2 paired with TRAJ12, TRAJ20 or TRAJ33 defined MAIT TCRs, while TRAV10 paired with TRAJ18 defined iNKT TCRs. A search of VDJdb, accessed on 1 November 2021, was run for TCRs annotated to CMV, EBV and SARS-CoV-2, with TCRs annotated for multiple antigens excluded. The public reads were reprocessed in TCRdb via fastp at Q25 and MiXCR, keeping in-frame beta chains. Every CDR3 protein is listed once, alongside the most common genes and DNA of its rows. The V and J calls and clone size are TCRdb's, not the authors'. The sample has tens of thousands of distinct CDR3 sequences on record, roughly a sixth of them singletons. The top ten hold 8% to 10% of the sample.

V ends up 1 base short and J 4 bases short, with an unmatched junction base count of 6. Sequences LNHDA (CDR1) and SQIVND (CDR2) are obtained from the germline V gene (reference sequence). The CDR3 starts with the cysteine, ends with the phenylalanine, and has 17 residues. Just the 51-base CDR3 DNA is kept, in frame starting at base 1. A case-control design nested within a healthcare worker cohort in London, UK, was used, with weekly nasopharyngeal swab PCR tests and blood sampling performed. Healthcare workers were recruited during the week of the UK lockdown, between 23 and 31 March 2020, and followed weekly for up to roughly 16 weeks. On this clonotype itself: Its antigen is currently not known. There are no base qualities to consult, and no much larger clone falls within one base.

The origin of this receptor is an adult who was a healthcare worker with PCR-confirmed SARS-CoV-2 infection or an uninfected control (not recorded which). Recombination linked TRBV19 to TRBJ2-5; 13 bases in the junction line up with TRBD2. Sequenced here: whole blood, sampled at baseline. Here is the DNA: TGTGCCAGTAGTATAGCTGGGACTAGCGGGATGGGAGAGACCCAGTACTTC. This yields the protein CASSIAGTSGMGETQYF.